The rows below give T cell receptor beta chains drawn from one sample of a study of Graves' ophthalmopathy and Graves' hyperthyroidism. TCRdb analysed the multiplex PCR reads with MiXCR anew, one entry per CDR3 protein. The sample consists of about 400,000 distinct CDR3 sequences, 18% of them appearing once. The specimen was peripheral blood. The receptors were gathered from a woman younger than 30 with Graves' ophthalmopathy. Each CDR3 is given with its conserved first and last residue. A D gene is named only where the DNA matches it firmly. Rows give clone size only sometimes, using once, few, many, or a class for an expanded clone.

D	V	size	J	CDR3	DNA
.	TRBV5-1	many	TRBJ2-6	CASSLRQGGGSGANVLTF	TGCGCCAGCAGCTTAAGACAGGGAGGAGGCTCTGGGGCCAACGTCCTGACTTTC
.	TRBV20-1	many	TRBJ1-1	CSAGGLNTEAFF	TGCAGTGCCGGGGGGTTGAACACTGAAGCTTTCTTT
.	TRBV20-1	.	TRBJ1-6	CSASQGSSSYNSPLHF	TGCAGTGCTAGTCAGGGCAGTAGCTCCTATAATTCACCCCTCCACTTT
.	TRBV18	many	TRBJ2-7	CASSPPEGRQTYEQYF	TGTGCCAGCTCACCACCGGAGGGCCGGCAAACCTACGAGCAGTACTTC
.	TRBV6-4	many	TRBJ2-6	CASSDPRTSGANVLTF	TGTGCCAGCAGTGACCCCCGGACCTCTGGGGCCAACGTCCTGACTTTC
.	TRBV6-2/TRBV6-3	.	TRBJ1-1	CASSYGAGRKTEAFF	TGTGCCAGCAGTTATGGGGCGGGGCGCAAGACTGAAGCTTTCTTT
TRBD2	TRBV10-1	few	TRBJ2-3	CASSMVAGVADTQYF	TGCGCCAGCAGTATGGTAGCGGGAGTCGCGGATACGCAGTATTTT
.	TRBV9	many	TRBJ2-4	CASSDEDLPVKNIQYF	TGTGCCAGCAGCGATGAGGATTTACCTGTCAAAAACATTCAGTACTTC
TRBD1	TRBV9	many	TRBJ2-2	CASSLGQGPLQSTGELFF	TGTGCCAGCAGCTTAGGACAGGGGCCCCTTCAGTCCACCGGGGAGCTGTTTTTT
.	TRBV30	many	TRBJ2-7	CAWSGLRGYEQYF	TGTGCCTGGAGTGGCCTCCGGGGTTACGAGCAGTACTTC
.	TRBV12-3/TRBV12-4	.	TRBJ1-6	CASSFGLFSGHPSMKNSPLHF	TGTGCCAGCAGTTTCGGGCTTTTCTCGGGACATCCCTCCATGAAGAATTCACCCCTCCACTTT
.	TRBV12-3/TRBV12-4	.	TRBJ2-7	CASSVTSSGYEQYF	TGTGCCAGCAGTGTAACTAGTTCGGGCTACGAGCAGTACTTC
TRBD1	TRBV25-1	many	TRBJ1-1	CASSPSTGGNTEAFF	TGTGCCAGCAGTCCCTCAACAGGGGGGAACACTGAAGCTTTCTTT
.	TRBV7-2	many	TRBJ2-5	CASSTGVPGQETQYF	TGTGCCAGCAGCACGGGAGTGCCGGGGCAAGAGACCCAGTACTTC
TRBD2	TRBV7-2	many	TRBJ2-5	CACPTSGSLQETQYF	TGTGCCTGCCCCACTAGCGGGAGTTTACAAGAGACCCAGTACTTC
.	TRBV2	many	TRBJ2-4	CASEVGAKNIQYF	TGTGCCAGCGAGGTCGGAGCCAAAAACATTCAGTACTTC
.	TRBV19	many	TRBJ1-5	CASSIDRRANQPQHF	TGTGCCAGTAGTATAGATCGGCGAGCAAATCAGCCCCAGCATTTT
TRBD1	TRBV6-1	.	TRBJ1-2	CASRAGTANYGYTF	TGTGCCAGCAGGGCTGGGACAGCTAACTATGGCTACACCTTC
TRBD2	TRBV11-2	.	TRBJ2-7	CASSKTSGFSYEQYF	TGTGCCAGTTCCAAAACTAGCGGGTTCTCCTACGAGCAGTACTTC
TRBD1	TRBV5-1	many	TRBJ2-1	CASSQTPGQRPSEQFF	TGCGCCAGCAGCCAAACTCCGGGACAGCGACCAAGTGAGCAGTTCTTC